This entry describes one T cell receptor (beta chain). The antigen is unknown. The study ran its PCR with 60 Vbeta and 13 Jbeta primers. The protocol was immunoSEQ multiplex PCR, while the TCRdb copy is restricted to in-frame clones and leaves out a portion. The table lists about 200,000 clones, about 80% of them singletons. The CDR3 contains 13 residues. J was trimmed by 8 bases and V by 6 bases; bases with no gene match: 9. From germline, CDR1 is MNHEY and CDR2 SMNVEV (reference sequence). These data are taken from a study of cytomegalovirus exposure and HLA in healthy donors. Study-level findings and limits: Reports state that TCR beta sequences accurately predicted most subjects' HLA-A and HLA-B alleles. In vitro testing confirmed a few CMV-associated chains as specific for CMV antigens. Approximately 17,000 TCR beta sequences were associated with HLA alleles at 0.05 false discovery rate in a later analysis.

Sequenced material: PBMCs. This clonotype originated in a male donor in good health and CMV-seronegative. The V and J genes are TRBV27 and TRBJ1-2; 7 bases line up with TRBD1. The CDR3 reads CASSPTGVGGYTF. The DNA for the CDR3 is TGTGCCAGCAGCCCTACAGGGGTCGGGGGCTACACCTTC.